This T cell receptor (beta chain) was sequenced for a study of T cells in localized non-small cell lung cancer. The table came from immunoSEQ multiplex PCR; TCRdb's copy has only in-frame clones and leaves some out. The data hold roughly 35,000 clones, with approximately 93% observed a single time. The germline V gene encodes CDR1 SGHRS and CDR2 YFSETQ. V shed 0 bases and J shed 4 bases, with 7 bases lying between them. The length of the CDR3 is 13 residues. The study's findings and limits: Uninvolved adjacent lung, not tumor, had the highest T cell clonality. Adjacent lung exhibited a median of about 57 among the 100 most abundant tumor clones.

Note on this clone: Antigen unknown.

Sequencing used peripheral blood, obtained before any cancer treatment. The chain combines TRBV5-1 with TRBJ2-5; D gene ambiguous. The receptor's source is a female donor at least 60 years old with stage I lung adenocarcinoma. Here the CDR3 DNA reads TGCGCCAGCAGCTTGGCCTGGGGAGAGACCCAGTACTTC. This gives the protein CASSLAWGETQYF.